What follows are 22 T cell receptor beta chains derived from one specimen sequenced in a study of TIL therapy for anti-PD-1-resistant metastatic lung cancer. Specified time point: pre-treatment sample, taken before nivolumab and TIL therapy. This was the immunoSEQ v3 assay. Using immunoSEQ multiplex PCR, the repertoire was profiled, and TCRdb retains in-frame clones only, with some absent. The repertoire holds about 50,000 clones, 70% to 80% seen once, with around 4.8% in the top ten. This material consisted of blood, taken at baseline. Every receptor here comes from a woman between 30 and 80 years old with non-small cell lung cancer.

Regarding this clone: The junction shows a germline mismatch at one end, possibly a read error. The gene calls are TRBV6-1 and TRBJ1-4; possibly TRBD1 for D (5 bases). CDR1 and CDR2 (germline): MNHNS, SASEGT. This CDR3 is built from 15 residues. CDR3 coding DNA: TGTGCCAGCAGTGAATTGGGTGGGACTAGTGAAAAACTGTTTTTT. This translates into CASSELGGTSEKLFF.

V gene TRBV7-3 combines with J gene TRBJ2-2; D gene unclear. V was clipped by 4 bases and J by 5 bases, with 11 bases between them. This CDR3 has 14 residues. From germline, CDR1 is SGHTA and CDR2 FQGTGA. The CDR3 sequence: CASSSLLVTGELFF. The CDR3 bases are TGTGCCAGCAGCTCCCTCTTAGTAACCGGGGAGCTGTTTTTT. Complete variable domain (other parts from reference TRBV7-3 and TRBJ2-2): GAGVSQTPSNKVTEKGKYVELRCDPISGHTALYWYRQSLGQGPEFLIYFQGTGAADDSGLPNDRFFAVRPEGSVSTLKIQRTERGDSAVYLCASSSLLVTGELFFGEGSRLTVL.

V is TRBV5-1 and J is TRBJ2-1; 11 bases are a match to TRBD2. CDR1 and CDR2 from the germline V gene are SGHRS and YFSETQ. Germline trimming cut 1 base from V and 7 bases from J; bases unmatched to any gene: 4. CDR3 size: 15 residues. This CDR3 reads CASSLSSGRENEQFF. The CDR3 DNA is TGCGCCAGCAGCTTGAGTAGCGGGAGGGAAAATGAGCAGTTCTTC.

The V gene is TRBV19, the J gene TRBJ2-7; 7 bases map to TRBD1. This CDR3 has 14 residues. Germline V gene lookup returns CDR1 LNHDA and CDR2 SQIVND (reference sequence). Trimming at V came to 5 bases and at J to 2 bases, leaving 6 bases not matched to a gene. This CDR3 is CASSSQGLPYEQYF. CDR3 nucleotide sequence: TGTGCCAGTAGTTCACAGGGGCTCCCCTACGAGCAGTACTTC. The full variable domain, completed using reference TRBV19 and TRBJ2-7, is DGGITQSPKYLFRKEGQNVTLSCEQNLNHDAMYWYRQDPGQGLRLIYYSQIVNDFQKGDIAEGYSVSREKKESFPLTVTSAQKNPTAFYLCASSSQGLPYEQYFGPGTRLTVT.

This rearrangement joins TRBV30 to TRBJ1-1; the D gene is possibly TRBD1 (5 bases). The V end lost 0 bases, the J end lost 5 bases, and 16 bases lay between the germline ends. The CDR3 has 15 residues. Germline-derived CDR1 and CDR2 are GTSNPN and SVGIG (reference sequence). CDR3 DNA sequence: TGTGCCTGGAGTGTATCCGGGGCAGGCTATACTGAAGCTTTCTTT. It yields the protein CAWSVSGAGYTEAFF.

CDR3 loop: CASSRDSPYEQYF. CDR3 sequence (DNA): TGTGCCAGCAGCCGGGACTCTCCCTACGAGCAGTACTTC. The chain uses TRBV11-3 and TRBJ2-7; a possible D gene is TRBD2 (6 bases). This CDR3 region has 13 residues. The V end lost 5 bases, the J end lost 2 bases, and 10 bases lay between the germline ends. CDR1 is SGHNT and CDR2 is YENEEA in the germline V gene.

The rearrangement links TRBV28 to TRBJ2-1, with 7 bases matching TRBD1. The V gene end was trimmed by 6 bases and the J gene end by 5 bases; junction bases not matched to a gene: 7. CDR1 is MDHEN, CDR2 SYDVKM, per germline. This CDR3 has 14 amino acids. CDR3 sequence (DNA): TGTGCCAGCAGGAGGGGACAGTTAAACAATGAGCAGTTCTTC. Translated: CASRRGQLNNEQFF.

The J gene is TRBJ2-6, the V gene TRBV28, with D tentatively TRBD1 (5 bases). Trimming shortened V by 4 bases and J by 2 bases, and 9 bases separated the two germline ends. CDR1 is MDHEN and CDR2 is SYDVKM in the germline V gene. The CDR3 consists of 15 residues. The CDR3 DNA follows: TGTGCCAGCAGTTACCACAGGACTGGGGCCAACGTCCTGACTTTC. Translation: CASSYHRTGANVLTF. The variable domain in full, with the rest retrieved from reference TRBV28 and TRBJ2-6, is DVKVTQSSRYLVKRTGEKVFLECVQDMDHENMFWYRQDPGLGLRLIYFSYDVKMKEKGDIPEGYSVSREKKERFSLILESASTNQTSMYLCASSYHRTGANVLTFGAGSRLTVL.

The chain links TRBV18 to TRBJ2-1, with TRBD2 matching 12 bases. The V gene's germline CDR1 is KGHSH and CDR2 LQKENI. The CDR3 totals 18 residues. Losses at the gene ends were 3 bases for V and 0 bases for J; bases not matched to a gene: 6. The CDR3 DNA follows: TGTGCCAGCTCACCCGGCGAGACTAGCGGGAGCTCCTACAATGAGCAGTTCTTC. Amino acid sequence: CASSPGETSGSSYNEQFF.

The chain combines TRBV27 with TRBJ2-3; maybe TRBD2 (5 bases). CDR3 length equals 14 residues. V lost 0 bases to trimming and J lost 5 bases, with 9 bases between them. Germline V gene sequence: CDR1 MNHEY, CDR2 SMNVEV (reference sequence). The CDR3 loop is CASSLSGLGDTQYF. CDR3 DNA: TGTGCCAGCAGTTTATCCGGACTGGGAGATACGCAGTATTTT.

The genes are TRBV28 and TRBJ1-2, with 7 bases aligning to TRBD1. CDR3 length equals 12 residues. Germline CDR1 MDHEN, CDR2 SYDVKM. J lost 8 bases, V lost 6 bases, and 6 bases had no gene match. This CDR3 reads CASSPTGAGYTF. In nucleotides, the CDR3 is TGTGCCAGCAGCCCTACAGGGGCGGGCTACACCTTC.

The chain joins TRBV13 to TRBJ2-7; 7 bases map to TRBD2. The CDR3 sequence is 16 residues long. Germline lookup yields CDR1 PRHDT and CDR2 FYEKMQ (reference sequence). Unmatched junction bases numbered 5, after V lost 0 bases and J lost 0 bases. CDR3 in DNA: TGTGCCAGCAGCTTAGGGGCTAGCGGAAGCTCCTACGAGCAGTACTTC. This sequence encodes CASSLGASGSSYEQYF.

The rearrangement links TRBV18 to TRBJ1-4; TRBD1 agrees at 8 bases. V lost 2 bases, J lost 3 bases, and 14 bases stayed unmatched. This CDR3 has 19 amino acids. Germline CDR1 and CDR2: KGHSH and LQKENI. CDR3 in DNA: TGTGCCAGCTCACCAAGGGGGTGGGGCAGGGGGCCTTCTAATGAAAAACTGTTTTTT. Residues: CASSPRGWGRGPSNEKLFF.

V usage is TRBV6-6 and J usage is TRBJ2-7; TRBD2 aligns across 10 bases. V lost 6 bases, J lost 6 bases, and 8 bases stayed unmatched. The CDR3 contains 14 residues. CDR1 and CDR2 (germline): MNHNY, SVGAGI (reference sequence). The CDR3 DNA sequence: TGTGCCAGCAGCCCTAGCGGGAGAGGCCCCGAGCAGTACTTC. It translates to CASSPSGRGPEQYF.

CDR3 sequence reads: CSARDSRGRHF. CDR3 nucleotides: TGCAGTGCTAGAGATTCAAGGGGCCGACATTTT. The chain carries TRBV20-1 and TRBJ1-5, with a possible D match to TRBD1 (5 bases). V lost 0 bases to trimming and J lost 16 bases, with 13 bases between them. This CDR3 is built from 11 residues. Germline CDR1 is DFQATT and CDR2 is SNEGSKA (reference sequence).

The rearrangement uses TRBV6-1 and TRBJ2-4, with a weak D call TRBD1 (7 bases). Germline CDR1 MNHNS, CDR2 SASEGT. The CDR3 has 14 amino acids. V shed 2 bases and J shed 8 bases, with 13 bases lying between them. This CDR3 reads CASSELGRGDIQYF. In nucleotides, the CDR3 is TGTGCCAGCAGTGAATTAGGCAGGGGGGACATTCAGTACTTC.

CDR3 sequence reads: CASRGNQPQHF. Written as DNA, the CDR3 is TGTGCCAGTCGGGGGAATCAGCCCCAGCATTTT. V is TRBV19 and J is TRBJ1-5, with D perhaps TRBD1 (5 bases). The V gene lost 8 bases and the J gene lost 4 bases, with 6 bases spanning the gap. Per germline, CDR1 LNHDA and CDR2 SQIVND (reference sequence). The CDR3 consists of 11 residues.

As for this clone: Other DNA sequences in the sample encode the same CDR3. Here the CDR3 DNA reads TGTGCCTGGAGTGTACAGGGAAACCAGCCCCAGCATTTT. Residues: CAWSVQGNQPQHF. The chain combines TRBV30 with TRBJ1-5; possible D gene TRBD1, 6 bases. The CDR3 sequence is 13 residues long. The ends were cut back, 0 bases at V and 7 bases at J, with 10 bases in the middle. Germline V gives CDR1 GTSNPN, CDR2 SVGIG (reference sequence).

The V call is TRBV4-3, the J call TRBJ1-2; the D is unclear. Trimming cost V 0 bases and J 6 bases, with 8 bases left between them. From germline, CDR1 is LGHNA and CDR2 YSLEER. This CDR3 is 13 amino acids long. The CDR3 coding sequence is TGCGCCAGCAGCCAAGATCGGCCCAATGGCTACACCTTC. Protein product: CASSQDRPNGYTF.

This CDR3 is CASFGGADLSNQPQHF. The CDR3 nucleotides are TGTGCCAGCTTCGGCGGGGCGGATCTTAGCAATCAGCCCCAGCATTTT. The rearrangement uses TRBV6-6 and TRBJ1-5, with D perhaps TRBD1 (5 bases). CDR1 is MNHNY and CDR2 is SVGAGI in the germline V gene (reference sequence). CDR3 length: 16 amino acids. Trimming removed 8 bases at V and 0 bases at J, with 17 bases between.

The chain's CDR3 is CSATDSYGYTF. CDR3 nucleotide sequence: TGCAGTGCTACCGACAGCTATGGCTACACCTTC. The chain employs TRBV20-1 and TRBJ1-2, with D possibly matching TRBD1 (5 bases). This CDR3 region has 11 residues. Between the trimmed V and J ends, which lost 4 bases and 4 bases, there was a span of 7 bases. Germline CDR1 is DFQATT and CDR2 is SNEGSKA (reference sequence).

V usage is TRBV27 and J usage is TRBJ2-1; a weak D match, TRBD1 (5 bases). Germline assignment: CDR1 MNHEY and CDR2 SMNVEV (reference sequence). The CDR3 is 14 amino acids. Trimming shortened V by 1 base and J by 7 bases, and 11 bases separated the two germline ends. The CDR3 protein is CASSLWGNANEQFF. In DNA, the CDR3 is TGTGCCAGCAGTTTATGGGGCAACGCGAATGAGCAGTTCTTC.